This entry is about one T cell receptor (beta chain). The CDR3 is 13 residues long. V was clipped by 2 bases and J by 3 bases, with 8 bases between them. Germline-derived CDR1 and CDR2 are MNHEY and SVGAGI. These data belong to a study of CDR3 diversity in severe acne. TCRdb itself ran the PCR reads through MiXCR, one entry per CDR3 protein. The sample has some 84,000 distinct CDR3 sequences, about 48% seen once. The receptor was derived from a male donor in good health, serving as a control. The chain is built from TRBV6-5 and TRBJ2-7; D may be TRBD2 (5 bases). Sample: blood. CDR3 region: CASSYAGSYEQYF. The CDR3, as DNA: TGTGCCAGCAGTTACGCTGGGAGCTACGAGCAGTACTTC.